This T cell receptor (beta chain) was observed in a study of cytomegalovirus exposure and HLA in healthy donors. Method: immunoSEQ multiplex PCR; TCRdb's copy keeps in-frame clones and lacks some. The sample contains about 88,000 clones, roughly 96% of which appear only once. The donors were in the approximately 120-subject validation cohort; that cohort was separate from the roughly 660-subject first cohort. Points from the study as a whole: Among the CMV-associated chains, three were confirmed in vitro as specific for CMV antigens.

Concerning this clone itself: As yet, its antigen is unknown.

The TCR originated in a man between 18 and 29 years old in good health and CMV-seronegative. Material: PBMCs.

The CDR3 is CASQQSSGANVLTF. CDR3 nucleotides: TGTGCCAGCCAACAGAGCTCTGGGGCCAACGTCCTGACTTTC. The V call is TRBV27, the J call TRBJ2-6, with D unclear. The CDR3 is 14 residues long. Trimming removed 8 bases from V and 0 bases from J, with 8 bases in between. In germline, CDR1 is MNHEY, CDR2 SMNVEV (reference sequence).